The sequence of this T cell receptor (beta chain) was determined in a study of T cell responses to AZD1222 COVID-19 vaccine. This clone is a singleton in its sample. Its target is unknown. Sequencing was performed with immunoSEQ multiplex PCR; in TCRdb, only in-frame clones are kept and a portion is missing. Of about 260,000 clones in the sample, 80% to 95% were seen once. The study's findings and limits: Spike as a whole was targeted by vaccine-associated CD4 TCRs, dominant at 160-218 and 743-854. Sampled repertoires all dated from after the peak T cell response.

The TCR comes from an adult in good health. The sample consisted of peripheral blood, taken on day 0 of AZD1222 vaccination.

The chain's CDR3 is CASSFRTGSTEKLFF. CDR3 DNA: TGTGCCAGCAGTTTTAGAACAGGCAGTACTGAAAAACTGTTTTTT. J is TRBJ1-4 and V is TRBV28; D might be TRBD1 (5 bases). Between the trimmed V and J ends, which lost 3 bases and 7 bases, there was a span of 15 bases. Germline CDR1 MDHEN, CDR2 SYDVKM. CDR3 size: 15 residues.